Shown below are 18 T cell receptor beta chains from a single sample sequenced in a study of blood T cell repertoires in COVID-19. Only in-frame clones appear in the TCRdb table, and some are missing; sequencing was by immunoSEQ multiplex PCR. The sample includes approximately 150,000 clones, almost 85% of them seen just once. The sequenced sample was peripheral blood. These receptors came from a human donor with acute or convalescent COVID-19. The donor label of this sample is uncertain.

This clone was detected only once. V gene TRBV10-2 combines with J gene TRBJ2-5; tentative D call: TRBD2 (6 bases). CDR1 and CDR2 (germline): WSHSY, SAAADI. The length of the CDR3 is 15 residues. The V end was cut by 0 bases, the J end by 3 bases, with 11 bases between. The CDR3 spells CASSESGGGKETQYF. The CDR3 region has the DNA TGCGCCAGCAGTGAGTCGGGGGGAGGAAAAGAGACCCAGTACTTC.

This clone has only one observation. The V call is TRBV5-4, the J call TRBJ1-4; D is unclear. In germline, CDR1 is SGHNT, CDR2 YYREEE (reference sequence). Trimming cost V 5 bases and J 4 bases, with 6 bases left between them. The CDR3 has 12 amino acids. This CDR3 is CASRLDNEKLFF. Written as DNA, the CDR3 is TGTGCCAGCAGGTTAGATAATGAAAAACTGTTTTTT. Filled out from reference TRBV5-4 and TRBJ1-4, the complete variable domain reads ETGVTQSPTHLIKTRGQQVTLRCSSQSGHNTVSWYQQALGQGPQFIFQYYREEENGRGNFPPRFSGLQFPNYSSELNVNALELDDSALYLCASRLDNEKLFFGSGTQLSVL.

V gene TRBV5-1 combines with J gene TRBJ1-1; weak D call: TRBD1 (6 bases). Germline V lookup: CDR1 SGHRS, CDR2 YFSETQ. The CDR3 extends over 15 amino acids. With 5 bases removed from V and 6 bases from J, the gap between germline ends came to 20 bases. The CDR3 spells CASRSSPGTIPEAFF. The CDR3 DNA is TGCGCCAGCAGGTCCTCACCAGGGACAATCCCTGAAGCTTTCTTT.

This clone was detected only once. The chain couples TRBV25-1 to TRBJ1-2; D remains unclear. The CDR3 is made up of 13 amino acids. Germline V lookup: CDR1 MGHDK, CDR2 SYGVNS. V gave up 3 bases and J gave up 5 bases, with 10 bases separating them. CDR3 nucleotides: TGTGCCAGCAGTGAGGATTACGGGTATGGCTACACCTTC. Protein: CASSEDYGYGYTF.

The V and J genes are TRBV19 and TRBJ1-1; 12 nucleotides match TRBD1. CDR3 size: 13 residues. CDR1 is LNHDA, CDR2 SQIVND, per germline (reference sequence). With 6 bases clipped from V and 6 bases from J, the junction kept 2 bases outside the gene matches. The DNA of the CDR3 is TGTGCCAGTAGGGGACAGGGGGCCTCTGAAGCTTTCTTT. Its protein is CASRGQGASEAFF.

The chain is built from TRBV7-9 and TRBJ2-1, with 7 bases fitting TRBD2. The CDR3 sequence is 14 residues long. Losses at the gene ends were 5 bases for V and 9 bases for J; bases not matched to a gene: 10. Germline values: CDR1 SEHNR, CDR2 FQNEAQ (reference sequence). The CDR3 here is CASSPRTRVGEQFF. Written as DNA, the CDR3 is TGTGCCAGCAGCCCACGGACTAGGGTGGGTGAGCAGTTCTTC.

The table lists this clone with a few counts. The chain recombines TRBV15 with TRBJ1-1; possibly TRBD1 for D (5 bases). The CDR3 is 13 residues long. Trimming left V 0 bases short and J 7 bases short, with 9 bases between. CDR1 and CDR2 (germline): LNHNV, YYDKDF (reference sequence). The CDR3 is CATSRDLRDEAFF. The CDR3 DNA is TGTGCCACCAGCAGAGATCTCAGGGATGAAGCTTTCTTT.

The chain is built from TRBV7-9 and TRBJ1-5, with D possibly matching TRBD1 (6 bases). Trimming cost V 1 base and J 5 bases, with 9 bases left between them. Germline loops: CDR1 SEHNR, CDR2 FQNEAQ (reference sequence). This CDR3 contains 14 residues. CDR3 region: CASSLEAGDQPQHF. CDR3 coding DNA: TGTGCCAGCAGCTTAGAGGCAGGGGATCAGCCCCAGCATTTT.

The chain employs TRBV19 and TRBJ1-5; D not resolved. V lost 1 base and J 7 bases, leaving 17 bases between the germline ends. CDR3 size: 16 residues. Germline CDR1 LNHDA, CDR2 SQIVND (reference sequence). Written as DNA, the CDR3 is TGTGCCAGTAGTATAGTAGCGGGGAGCGTAGTGCAGCCCCAGCATTTT. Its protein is CASSIVAGSVVQPQHF.

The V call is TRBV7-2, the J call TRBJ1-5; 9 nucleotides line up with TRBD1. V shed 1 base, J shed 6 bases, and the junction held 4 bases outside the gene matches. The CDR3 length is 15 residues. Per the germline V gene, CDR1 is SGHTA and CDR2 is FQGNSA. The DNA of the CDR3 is TGTGCCAGCAGCTTAGAACAGGGGGCCGGTCAGCCCCAGCATTTT. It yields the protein CASSLEQGAGQPQHF.

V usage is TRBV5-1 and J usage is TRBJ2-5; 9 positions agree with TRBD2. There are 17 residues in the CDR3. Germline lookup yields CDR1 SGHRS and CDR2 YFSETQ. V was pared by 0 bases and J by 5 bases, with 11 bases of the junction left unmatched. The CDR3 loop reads CASSLAGEAGGRETQYF. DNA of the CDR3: TGCGCCAGCAGCTTGGCCGGGGAAGCGGGGGGACGGGAGACCCAGTACTTC.

The CDR3 DNA reads TGTGCCAGCAGCAGTCAGGGGGCCCGGATGAGCAATCAGCCCCAGCATTTT. Residues: CASSSQGARMSNQPQHF. This rearrangement joins TRBV21-1 to TRBJ1-5; the tabulated D call, TRBD1, remains unverified against the DNA. TRBV21-1 is a listed pseudogene. The CDR3 consists of 17 residues.

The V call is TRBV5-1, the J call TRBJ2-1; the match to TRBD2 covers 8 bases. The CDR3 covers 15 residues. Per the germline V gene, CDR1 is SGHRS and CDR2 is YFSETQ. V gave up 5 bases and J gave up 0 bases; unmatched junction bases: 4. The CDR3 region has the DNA TGCGCCAGCAGACTAGCGGTGAGCTCCTACAATGAGCAGTTCTTC. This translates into CASRLAVSSYNEQFF.

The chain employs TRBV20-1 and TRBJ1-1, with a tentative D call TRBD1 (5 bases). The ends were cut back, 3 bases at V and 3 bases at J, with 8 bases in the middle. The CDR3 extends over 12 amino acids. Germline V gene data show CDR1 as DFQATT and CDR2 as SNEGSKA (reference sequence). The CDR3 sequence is CSASTGDTEAFF. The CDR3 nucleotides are TGCAGTGCTAGTACGGGGGACACTGAAGCTTTCTTT.

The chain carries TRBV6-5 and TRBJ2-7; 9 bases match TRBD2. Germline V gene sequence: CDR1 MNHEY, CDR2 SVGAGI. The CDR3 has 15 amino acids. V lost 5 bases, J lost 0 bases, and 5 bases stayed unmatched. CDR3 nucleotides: TGTGCCAGCAGTAAGGGGCGGGGGGGCTCCTACGAGCAGTACTTC. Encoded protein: CASSKGRGGSYEQYF.

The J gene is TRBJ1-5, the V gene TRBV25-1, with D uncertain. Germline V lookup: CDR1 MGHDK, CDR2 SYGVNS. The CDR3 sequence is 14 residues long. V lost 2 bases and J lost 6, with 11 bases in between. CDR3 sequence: CASSERRGCQPQHF. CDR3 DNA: TGTGCCAGCAGTGAAAGGAGAGGGTGTCAGCCCCAGCATTTT.

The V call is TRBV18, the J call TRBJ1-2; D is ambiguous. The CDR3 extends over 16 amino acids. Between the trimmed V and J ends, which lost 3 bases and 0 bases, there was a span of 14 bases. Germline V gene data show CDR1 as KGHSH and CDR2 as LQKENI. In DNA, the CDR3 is TGTGCCAGCTCACCCAACCGGGAGACTACTAACTATGGCTACACCTTC. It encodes CASSPNRETTNYGYTF.

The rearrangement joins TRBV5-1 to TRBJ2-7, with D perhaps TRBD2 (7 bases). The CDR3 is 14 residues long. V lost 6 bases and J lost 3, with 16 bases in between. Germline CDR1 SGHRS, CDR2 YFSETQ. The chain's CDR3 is CASNPEGGHYEQYF. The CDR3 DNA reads TGCGCCAGCAACCCTGAGGGGGGGCACTACGAGCAGTACTTC.